The rows below give T cell receptor beta chains drawn from one sample of a study of blood T cells in healthy people across ages. In TCRdb, the 5' RACE reads were re-called with MiXCR into one record per CDR3 protein. The sample comprises approximately 810,000 distinct CDR3 sequences, 25% to 30% of which are singletons, and 17% rests with the top ten. The sample consisted of blood. Receptor source: a woman of 80 years or more in good health. Each CDR3 is given with its conserved first and last residue. D genes are given only for firm matches. Rows give clone size only sometimes, using once, few, many, or a class for an expanded clone.

-	TRBV10-3	few	TRBJ1-5	CAVSESEGLSINQPQHF	TGTGCCGTCAGTGAGTCCGAAGGCCTATCTATAAATCAGCCCCAGCATTTT
-	TRBV7-2	many	TRBJ2-3	CASSFYSSTDTQYF	TGTGCCAGCAGCTTCTATTCTAGCACAGATACGCAGTATTTT
TRBD1	TRBV20-1	-	TRBJ2-3	CSVVDRFKATDTQYF	TGCAGTGTCGTGGACAGGTTTAAAGCCACAGATACGCAGTATTTT
-	TRBV7-2	-	TRBJ1-5	CASSTGSPSQPQHF	TGTGCCAGCAGCACAGGTTCGCCTAGTCAGCCCCAGCATTTT
-	TRBV19	-	TRBJ1-4	CASSNRARSMEKLFF	TGTGCCAGTAGCAACCGGGCCCGAAGCATGGAAAAACTGTTTTTT
-	TRBV9	-	TRBJ2-1	CASSPGTYYYNEQFF	TGTGCCAGCTCCCCCGGGACTTATTACTACAATGAGCAGTTCTTC
TRBD1	TRBV2	-	TRBJ1-1	CVSIRDRGRNTEAFF	TGTGTCAGCATACGGGACAGGGGTCGAAACACTGAAGCTTTCTTT
-	TRBV5-1	-	TRBJ2-1	CASSLQPSVYYNEQFF	TGCGCCAGCAGCTTGCAGCCTAGCGTTTACTACAATGAGCAGTTCTTC
-	TRBV27	many	TRBJ1-1	CASSSRRNTEAFF	TGTGCCAGCAGTTCTAGGCGGAACACTGAAGCTTTCTTT
TRBD1	TRBV20-1	many	TRBJ2-3	CSARWDRGSADTQYF	TGCAGTGCTAGATGGGACAGGGGATCGGCAGATACGCAGTATTTT
-	TRBV11-1	-	TRBJ2-1	CASSFTPTDEQFF	TGTGCCAGCAGCTTTACACCCACCGATGAGCAGTTCTTC
-	TRBV7-9	-	TRBJ1-2	CASSFIQNYGYTF	TGTGCCAGCAGCTTTATCCAGAACTATGGCTACACCTTC
-	TRBV5-5	many	TRBJ2-6	CASSLSPSGANVLTF	TGTGCCAGCAGCTTGTCCCCCTCTGGGGCCAACGTCCTGACTTTC
TRBD1	TRBV2	-	TRBJ1-1	CASRENRGRGTEAFF	TGTGCCAGCAGAGAAAACAGGGGGCGCGGCACTGAAGCTTTCTTT
-	TRBV12-3/TRBV12-4	many	TRBJ2-7	CASSHTGPRVVQQYF	TGTGCCAGCAGTCATACCGGGCCACGGGTAGTTCAGCAGTACTTC
-	TRBV10-3	-	TRBJ2-7	CAIARRAEGYEQYF	TGTGCCATCGCCCGACGGGCCGAGGGCTACGAGCAGTACTTC
TRBD2	TRBV5-1	many	TRBJ2-5	CASSPSSGGAQTQYF	TGCGCCAGCAGCCCCTCTAGCGGGGGGGCACAGACCCAGTACTTC
TRBD2	TRBV20-1	few	TRBJ2-1	CSARGTLAGPYNEQFF	TGCAGTGCTAGAGGGACCCTAGCGGGGCCCTACAATGAGCAGTTCTTC